The 20 T cell receptor beta chains below come from one sample, sequenced in a study of blood T cell repertoires in COVID-19. Here immunoSEQ multiplex PCR was the method, and the copy in TCRdb shows in-frame clones only, minus some. The sample has around 250,000 clones; almost 85% are singletons. The sample was peripheral blood. The receptors derive from an elderly woman with acute or convalescent COVID-19.

The chain combines TRBV7-2 with TRBJ1-1; TRBD1 agrees at 8 bases. Germline trimming cut 4 bases from V and 7 bases from J; bases unmatched to any gene: 8. CDR1 and CDR2 (germline): SGHTA, FQGNSA. CDR3 size: 14 residues. The CDR3 DNA sequence: TGTGCCAGCAGCTCAGACAGGGGTAATTTTGAAGCTTTCTTT. It codes for CASSSDRGNFEAFF.

The rearrangement uses TRBV11-2 and TRBJ1-2; D perhaps matches TRBD1 (6 bases). Germline lookup yields CDR1 SGHAT and CDR2 FQNNGV. This CDR3 has 14 amino acids. The V gene lost 0 bases and the J gene lost 5 bases, with 10 bases spanning the gap. CDR3: CASSLERRGYGYTF. The CDR3, as DNA: TGTGCCAGCAGCTTAGAGCGCAGGGGTTATGGCTACACCTTC.

This chain joins TRBV6-5 and TRBJ2-7; 11 nucleotides agree with TRBD2. Losses at the gene ends were 4 bases for V and 4 bases for J; bases not matched to a gene: 6. The germline gives CDR1 MNHEY, CDR2 SVGAGI. This CDR3 spans 15 amino acids. The CDR3 DNA is TGTGCCAGCAGTTCAAATAGCGGGGGGGCTTACGAGCAGTACTTC. This codes for CASSSNSGGAYEQYF.

The J gene is TRBJ1-4, the V gene TRBV7-9, with D maybe TRBD1 (5 bases). Germline-derived CDR1 and CDR2 are SEHNR and FQNEAQ (reference sequence). The CDR3 spans 17 residues. V was shortened by 3 bases and J by 2 bases, with 16 bases between the two germline ends. The DNA for the CDR3 is TGTGCCAGCAGCTTCGGACGGGGGAGAGAGACTAATGAAAAACTGTTTTTT. It is translated as CASSFGRGRETNEKLFF.

The CDR3 sequence: CASSYQGADTGELFF. The CDR3 coding sequence is TGTGCCAGCAGTTATCAAGGGGCGGACACCGGGGAGCTGTTTTTT. The chain has TRBV6-2 or TRBV6-3 and TRBJ2-2; D might be TRBD1 (5 bases). The V gene lost 3 bases and the J gene lost 3 bases, with 11 bases spanning the gap. This CDR3 spans 15 amino acids. In germline, CDR1 is MNHEY, CDR2 SVGEGT.

This clone was observed a single time. The CDR3 spells CSARPDSEAFF. The DNA for the CDR3 is TGCAGTGCTAGGCCGGACAGTGAAGCTTTCTTT. The chain couples TRBV20-1 to TRBJ1-1; weak D call: TRBD1 (6 bases). CDR1 and CDR2 (germline): DFQATT, SNEGSKA (reference sequence). There are 11 residues in the CDR3. Trimming removed 3 bases from V and 7 bases from J, with 9 bases in between.

The chain is built from TRBV15 and TRBJ1-3; the match to TRBD1 covers 9 bases. The CDR3 is 15 amino acids. V was pared by 3 bases and J by 1 base, with 1 base of the junction left unmatched. Germline V lookup: CDR1 LNHNV, CDR2 YYDKDF (reference sequence). The CDR3 nucleotides are TGTGCCACCAGCAGTGACAGGGGGTCTGGAAACACCATATATTTT. Translating it yields CATSSDRGSGNTIYF.

The rearrangement links TRBV11-2 to TRBJ1-5; 9 nucleotides align to TRBD1. The CDR3 consists of 15 residues. J lost 5 bases, V lost 0 bases, and 2 bases had no gene match. Germline-derived CDR1 and CDR2 are SGHAT and FQNNGV. This CDR3 is CASSLEGQGDQPQHF. The CDR3 DNA is TGTGCCAGCAGCTTAGAGGGACAGGGCGATCAGCCCCAGCATTTT.

V usage is TRBV11-1 and J usage is TRBJ2-3, with TRBD2 matching over 9 bases. Germline V gene data show CDR1 as SGHAT and CDR2 as FQDESV (reference sequence). This CDR3 region has 15 residues. The V and J ends lost 2 bases and 1 base, in that order; junction bases with no gene match: 1. CDR3 DNA sequence: TGTGCCAGCAGCTTAATAGCGGGGGGCACAGATACGCAGTATTTT. It translates to CASSLIAGGTDTQYF.

This CDR3 is CASSLAVGANYGYTF. DNA for the CDR3: TGTGCCAGCAGCTTAGCCGTGGGAGCTAACTATGGCTACACCTTC. The chain is built from TRBV7-2 and TRBJ1-2, with D unclear. CDR1 and CDR2 (germline): SGHTA, FQGNSA. Trimming shortened V by 0 bases and J by 0 bases, and 8 bases separated the two germline ends. This CDR3 has 15 residues.

Only one count was recorded for this clone. This chain uses TRBV18 with TRBJ2-1; 8 bases fit TRBD1. Germline values: CDR1 KGHSH, CDR2 LQKENI. V dropped 6 bases and J dropped 4; count of bases not matched to a gene: 5. The CDR3 covers 14 residues. In nucleotides, the CDR3 is TGTGCCAGCTCCGGACAGGGCAATTACAATGAGCAGTTCTTC. Its protein product is CASSGQGNYNEQFF. The variable domain in full, completed from reference TRBV18 and TRBJ2-1, reads NAGVMQNPRHLVRRRGQEARLRCSPMKGHSHVYWYRQLPEEGLKFMVYLQKENIIDESGMPKERFSAEFPKEGPSILRIQQVVRGDSAAYFCASSGQGNYNEQFFGPGTRLTVL.

The chain is built from TRBV10-3 and TRBJ2-5; 10 positions match TRBD1. J lost 6 bases, V lost 3 bases, and 7 bases had no gene match. Per germline, CDR1 ENHRY and CDR2 SYGVKD. This CDR3 has 15 residues. The CDR3 region has the DNA TGTGCCATCAGTGATTCGGGACAGGGGAGAAAGACCCAGTACTTC. This translates into CAISDSGQGRKTQYF.

This clone was detected a few times. The chain has TRBV20-1 and TRBJ2-3; the match to TRBD2 covers 8 bases. This CDR3 is 14 amino acids long. V gave up 3 bases and J gave up 1 base; unmatched junction bases: 3. CDR1 is DFQATT, CDR2 SNEGSKA, per germline (reference sequence). The DNA for the CDR3 is TGCAGTGCTAGTGCGGGAGGCGGCACAGATACGCAGTATTTT. As protein: CSASAGGGTDTQYF.

This clone was counted a few times. J is TRBJ1-1 and V is TRBV24-1; 9 bases align to TRBD1. This CDR3 has 17 residues. V trimming: 7 bases; J trimming: 0 bases; junction bases outside the gene matches: 11. CDR1 KGHDR and CDR2 SFDVKD come from the germline V gene. The chain's CDR3 is CATRAGTGSFMNTEAFF. CDR3 nucleotides: TGTGCCACCAGAGCCGGGACAGGGTCTTTCATGAACACTGAAGCTTTCTTT.

The chain employs TRBV24-1 and TRBJ2-3; 8 bases agree with TRBD1. The ends lost 4 bases at V and 1 base at J; junction bases unmatched: 9. The CDR3 runs 17 residues. CDR1 is KGHDR, CDR2 SFDVKD, per germline. CDR3 residues: CATSDPIGQGRTDTQYF. The CDR3 nucleotides read TGTGCCACCAGTGACCCTATAGGACAGGGACGCACAGATACGCAGTATTTT.

The chain has TRBV7-2 and TRBJ2-1; TRBD2 matches 13 bases. The CDR3 has 18 amino acids. Trimming cost V 1 base and J 1 base; bases outside gene matches: 4. Germline CDR1 and CDR2: SGHTA and FQGNSA. DNA of the CDR3: TGTGCCAGCAGCTTAGTGACTAGCGGGGGGAGGTCCTACAATGAGCAGTTCTTC. Its translation: CASSLVTSGGRSYNEQFF. Combining the CDR3 with reference TRBV7-2 and TRBJ2-1 gives the whole variable domain GAGVSQSPSNKVTEKGKDVELRCDPISGHTALYWYRQSLGQGLEFLIYFQGNSAPDKSGLPSDRFSAERTGGSVSTLTIQRTQQEDSAVYLCASSLVTSGGRSYNEQFFGPGTRLTVL.

The count of this clone is one. The genes are TRBV6-2 or TRBV6-3 and TRBJ2-7; tentatively, D is TRBD2 (6 bases). This CDR3 is built from 16 residues. CDR1 is MNHEY, CDR2 SVGEGT, per germline. V was clipped by 6 bases and J by 3 bases, with 21 bases between them. CDR3 DNA: TGTGCCAGCAGCGCCTCCGTTGGGGGAGGTTACTACGAGCAGTACTTC. Its protein product is CASSASVGGGYYEQYF.

The chain is built from TRBV9 and TRBJ2-1, with 8 positions matching TRBD2. Germline CDR1 reads SGDLS; CDR2 reads YYNGEE. The CDR3 is 16 amino acids. V shed 0 bases and J 2 bases; nucleotides not matched to a gene: 4. CDR3 bases: TGTGCCAGCAGCGTAGACGGACTAGCTGCCTACAATGAGCAGTTCTTC. Translation gives CASSVDGLAAYNEQFF.

The V gene is TRBV7-9, the J gene TRBJ2-5; possibly TRBD2 for D (6 bases). CDR3 length: 16 residues. Germline V CDR1 and CDR2: SEHNR, FQNEAQ (reference sequence). The germline V and J ends were trimmed by 5 bases and 2 bases, with 18 bases remaining between them. The CDR3 is CASSPRGAGTQETQYF. The CDR3 DNA sequence: TGTGCCAGCAGCCCCCGAGGGGCGGGGACTCAAGAGACCCAGTACTTC. Full variable domain (remainder filled in from reference TRBV7-9 and TRBJ2-5): DTGVSQNPRHKITKRGQNVTFRCDPISEHNRLYWYRQTLGQGPEFLTYFQNEAQLEKSRLLSDRFSAERPKGSFSTLEIQRTEQGDSAMYLCASSPRGAGTQETQYFGPGTRLLVL.

The rearrangement links TRBV2 to TRBJ1-5; D possibly corresponds to TRBD1 (5 bases). Germline CDR1 SNHLY, CDR2 FYNNEI. This CDR3 region has 12 residues. The V end was cut by 4 bases, the J end by 9 bases, with 10 bases between. The CDR3 protein is CASSGSQGPQHF. The CDR3 region has the DNA TGTGCCAGCAGTGGATCTCAGGGGCCCCAGCATTTT.